This T cell receptor beta chain was obtained from a study of T cell repertoires in cytomegalovirus infection. Study-level background: CMV epitopes in the study were HLA-C-restricted (recently identified) and HLA-B-restricted (well studied). TCR beta signatures that were public indicated CMV infection and matching HLA type.

Whole-study findings and limits: CMV carriers with the relevant HLA were identified by cumulative public TCR beta family frequency.

The trim removed 3 bases at V and 6 bases at J, leaving 10 bases unmatched. Germline V CDR1 and CDR2: SNHLY, FYNNEI. The CDR3 totals 16 residues. TCRdb used MiXCR to reprocess the reads, holding one entry per CDR3 protein. This sample has approximately 1,000,000 distinct CDR3 sequences, with roughly a third found just once. Details on this clonotype: Its antigen is as yet unknown.

This TCR came from a human donor in good health (CMV status not recorded). Some clones in this sample may be carry-over from other donors' samples. V usage is TRBV2 and J usage is TRBJ2-3, with 9 bases identical to TRBD2. Sequenced material: cultured CD8+ T cells from PBMCs, taken from culture after CMV antigen stimulation. The CDR3: CASSETSGTPSDTQYF. Here the CDR3 DNA reads TGTGCCAGCAGTGAGACTAGCGGCACTCCTTCGGATACGCAGTATTTT.